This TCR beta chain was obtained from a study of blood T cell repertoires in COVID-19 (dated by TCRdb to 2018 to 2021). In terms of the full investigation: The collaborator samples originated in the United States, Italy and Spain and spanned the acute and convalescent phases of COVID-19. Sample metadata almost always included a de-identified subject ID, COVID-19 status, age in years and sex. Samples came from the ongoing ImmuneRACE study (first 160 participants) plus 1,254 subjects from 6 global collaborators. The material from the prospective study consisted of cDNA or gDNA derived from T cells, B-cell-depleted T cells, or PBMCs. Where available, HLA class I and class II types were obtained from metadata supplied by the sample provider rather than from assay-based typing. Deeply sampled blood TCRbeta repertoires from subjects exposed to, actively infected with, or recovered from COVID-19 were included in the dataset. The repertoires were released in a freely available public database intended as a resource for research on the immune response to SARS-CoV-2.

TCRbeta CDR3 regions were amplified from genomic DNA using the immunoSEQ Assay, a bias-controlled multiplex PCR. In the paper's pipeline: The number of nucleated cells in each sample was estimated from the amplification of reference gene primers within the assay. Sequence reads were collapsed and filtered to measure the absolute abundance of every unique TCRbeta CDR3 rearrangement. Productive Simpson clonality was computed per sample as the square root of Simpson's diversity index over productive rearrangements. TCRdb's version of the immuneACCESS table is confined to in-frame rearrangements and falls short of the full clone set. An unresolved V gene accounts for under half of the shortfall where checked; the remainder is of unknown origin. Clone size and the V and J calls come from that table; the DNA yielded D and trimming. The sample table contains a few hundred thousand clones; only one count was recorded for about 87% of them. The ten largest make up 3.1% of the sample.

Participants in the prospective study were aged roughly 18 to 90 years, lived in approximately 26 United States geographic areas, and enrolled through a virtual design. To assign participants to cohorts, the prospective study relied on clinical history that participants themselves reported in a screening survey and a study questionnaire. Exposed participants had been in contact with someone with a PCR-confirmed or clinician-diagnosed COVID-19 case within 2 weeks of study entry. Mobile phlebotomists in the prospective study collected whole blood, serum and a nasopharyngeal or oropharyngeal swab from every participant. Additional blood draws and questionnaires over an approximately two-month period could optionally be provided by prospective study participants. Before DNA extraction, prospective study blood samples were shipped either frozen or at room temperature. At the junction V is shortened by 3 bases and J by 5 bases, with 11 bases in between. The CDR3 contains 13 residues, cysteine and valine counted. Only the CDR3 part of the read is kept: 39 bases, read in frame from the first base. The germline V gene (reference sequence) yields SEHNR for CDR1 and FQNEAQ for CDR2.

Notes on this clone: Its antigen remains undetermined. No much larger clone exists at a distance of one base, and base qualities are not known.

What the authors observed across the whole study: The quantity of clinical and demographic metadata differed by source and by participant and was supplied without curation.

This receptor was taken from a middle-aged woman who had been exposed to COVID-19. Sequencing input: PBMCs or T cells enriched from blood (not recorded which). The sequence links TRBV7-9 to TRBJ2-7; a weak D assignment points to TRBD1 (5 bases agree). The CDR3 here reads CASSLGRLHEQYV. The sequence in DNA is TGTGCCAGCAGCTTGGGGCGGTTACACGAGCAGTACGTC.